The clone carrying this T cell receptor (beta chain) was detected only a few times. Antigen: not known. Germline CDR1 is MNHEY and CDR2 is SVGAGI. With 4 bases removed from V and 4 bases from J, the gap between germline ends came to 13 bases. The CDR3 totals 14 residues. The PCR ran on 60 Vbeta and 13 Jbeta primers. Sequencing was performed with immunoSEQ multiplex PCR; in TCRdb, only in-frame clones are kept and a portion is missing. Counted here are under 200,000 clones, around 80% occurring once; the ten biggest clones make up nearly 4.5%. The data originate from a study of cytomegalovirus exposure and HLA in healthy donors. General study findings and limits: For TCR beta chains, V- and J-gene trimming was later linked to a missense DCLRE1C variant.

The sample comprised PBMCs. The TCR originated in a woman in her twenties or thirties in good health and CMV-seropositive. The chain uses TRBV6-5 and TRBJ1-1; tentatively, D is TRBD1 (5 bases). The CDR3 region has the DNA TGTGCCAGCAGTTCCTCCCAGGGAACCACTGAAGCTTTCTTT. This translates into CASSSSQGTTEAFF.